This T cell receptor beta chain was identified during a study of blood T cell repertoires in COVID-19. The germline CDR1 and CDR2 sequences are SQVTM and ANQGSEA. The length of the CDR3 is 12 residues. Unmatched junction bases numbered 2, after V lost 6 bases and J lost 1 base. The repertoire was sequenced with immunoSEQ multiplex PCR; TCRdb's copy has only in-frame clones and lacks some. The sample consists of 410,000 or so clones, 75% to 90% of them appearing once. Material: peripheral blood. The origin of this receptor is a woman aged 40 to 55 with COVID-19, enrolled during active disease. This chain connects TRBV29-1 to TRBJ2-5, with 7 bases lining up with TRBD1. The CDR3 DNA is TGCAGCGTCACAGGGGTCCAAGAGACCCAGTACTTC. The encoded protein is CSVTGVQETQYF.